These 24 T cell receptor beta chains originate from one sample sequenced in a study of cytomegalovirus exposure and HLA in healthy donors. Method: immunoSEQ multiplex PCR; TCRdb's copy keeps in-frame clones and lacks some. The repertoire holds roughly 150,000 clones, with approximately 90% as singletons. Input material: PBMCs. The receptors come from a man younger than 35 in good health and CMV-seronegative.

V usage is TRBV5-6 and J usage is TRBJ1-6, with 10 bases that match TRBD1. Germline assignment: CDR1 SGHDT and CDR2 YYEEEE. CDR3 size: 15 residues. Trimming cost V 4 bases and J 10 bases; bases outside gene matches: 8. CDR3 region: CASSTIGTGESPLHF. The CDR3 nucleotides are TGTGCCAGCAGCACCATTGGGACAGGGGAATCACCCCTCCACTTT.

This chain links TRBV20-1 with TRBJ1-1; a weak D match, TRBD1 (6 bases). Trimming cost V 0 bases and J 9 bases, with 8 bases left between them. The CDR3 has 11 residues. CDR1 and CDR2 (germline): DFQATT, SNEGSKA (reference sequence). The CDR3 coding sequence is TGCAGTGCTAGAGATGGGGGCAAAGCTTTCTTT. Amino acid sequence: CSARDGGKAFF.

This chain links TRBV5-1 with TRBJ2-1; TRBD2 matches at 10 bases. V lost 3 bases, J lost 10 bases, and 10 bases stayed unmatched. Germline V lookup: CDR1 SGHRS, CDR2 YFSETQ. The length of the CDR3 is 15 residues. Written as DNA, the CDR3 is TGCGCCAGCAGCTACCTAGCGGGAGTTTCCGAAGAGCAGTTCTTC. As protein: CASSYLAGVSEEQFF.

The chain is built from TRBV4-1 and TRBJ1-3; D remains unclear. Deletions cut 3 bases from V and 0 bases from J, with 6 bases between. The CDR3 is 14 amino acids. Germline loops: CDR1 MGHRA, CDR2 YSYEKL. The CDR3 loop reads CASSQGRSGNTIYF. CDR3 DNA: TGCGCCAGCAGCCAGGGCCGCTCTGGAAACACCATATATTTT.

The chain links TRBV6-1 to TRBJ2-7; D gene unclear. From germline, CDR1 is MNHNS and CDR2 SASEGT. V gave up 4 bases and J gave up 1 base, with 8 bases separating them. The CDR3 loop spans 13 amino acids. The CDR3 region is CASSAQQSYEQYV. Written as DNA, the CDR3 is TGTGCCAGCAGTGCACAGCAGTCCTACGAGCAGTACGTC.

The V gene is TRBV6-6, the J gene TRBJ2-2; D may be TRBD1 (5 bases). Germline V gives CDR1 MNHNY, CDR2 SVGAGI (reference sequence). The ends were cut back, 0 bases at V and 6 bases at J, with 14 bases in the middle. The CDR3 is made up of 16 amino acids. CDR3 residues: CASSYSGLAGSGELFF. The CDR3 nucleotides read TGTGCCAGCAGTTACTCGGGTCTGGCAGGGTCCGGGGAGCTGTTTTTT.

The rearrangement uses TRBV11-3 and TRBJ2-7; 13 bases line up with TRBD2. This CDR3 is built from 19 residues. J gave up 5 bases and V 7 bases, and 20 bases lay outside the gene matches. Germline-derived CDR1 and CDR2 are SGHNT and YENEEA. CDR3 nucleotides: TGTGCCAGCATCACTTTGGCCGGACTAGCGGGAGACGATAGGGACGAGCAGTACGTC. Amino acids: CASITLAGLAGDDRDEQYV.

The rearrangement joins TRBV9 to TRBJ1-1; 8 bases align to TRBD1. The germline gives CDR1 SGDLS, CDR2 YYNGEE. With 4 bases clipped from V and 8 bases from J, the junction kept 10 bases outside the gene matches. This CDR3 is 14 amino acids long. CDR3 in DNA: TGTGCCAGCAGCACCGGGCAGGGGGCTTGGGAAGCTTTCTTT. Its protein product is CASSTGQGAWEAFF. Variable domain in full (rest from reference TRBV9 and TRBJ1-1): DSGVTQTPKHLITATGQRVTLRCSPRSGDLSVYWYQQSLDQGLQFLIQYYNGEERAKGNILERFSAQQFPDLHSELNLSSLELGDSALYFCASSTGQGAWEAFFGQGTRLTVV.

The chain is built from TRBV29-1 and TRBJ2-7, with 7 bases matching TRBD1. This CDR3 is 13 amino acids long. Germline assignment: CDR1 SQVTM and CDR2 ANQGSEA. Germline trimming cut 1 base from V and 2 bases from J; bases unmatched to any gene: 2. The CDR3 loop is CSVEVGTAYEQYV. The CDR3 DNA reads as TGCAGCGTTGAAGTCGGGACAGCCTACGAGCAGTACGTC.

The rearrangement joins TRBV25-1 to TRBJ2-5; D perhaps matches TRBD2 (6 bases). Germline CDR1 is MGHDK and CDR2 is SYGVNS. Trimming shortened V by 7 bases and J by 0 bases, and 15 bases separated the two germline ends. The CDR3 contains 15 residues. CDR3 sequence: CASTPLWGDQETQYF. The CDR3 bases are TGTGCCAGCACCCCACTCTGGGGGGACCAAGAGACCCAGTACTTC.

J is TRBJ2-7 and V is TRBV7-8, with TRBD1 identical over 7 bases. Germline CDR1 reads SGHVS; CDR2 reads FQNEAQ. The length of the CDR3 is 13 residues. The V gene end was trimmed by 5 bases and the J gene end by 6 bases; junction bases not matched to a gene: 7. CDR3 in amino acids: CASSPHRGREQYV. For the CDR3, the DNA is TGTGCCAGCAGCCCACACAGGGGACGCGAGCAGTACGTC.

This rearrangement joins TRBV5-1 to TRBJ2-3; 10 bases map to TRBD2. CDR1 SGHRS and CDR2 YFSETQ come from the germline V gene. V lost 3 bases and J lost 2; bases outside the gene matches: 9. CDR3 length: 17 residues. The CDR3 DNA reads TGCGCCAGCAGCTCAGGCGGACTAGCGGTTCACACAGATACGCAGTATTTT. This translates into CASSSGGLAVHTDTQYF.

The chain couples TRBV7-8 to TRBJ2-7; 8 bases map to TRBD1. Germline V gene sequence: CDR1 SGHVS, CDR2 FQNEAQ. The CDR3 covers 14 residues. Germline trimming cut 5 bases from V and 7 bases from J; bases unmatched to any gene: 10. CDR3 DNA sequence: TGTGCCAGCAGCGTTACAGGGGGTTATCGTGAGCAGTACGTC. Translating gives CASSVTGGYREQYV.

This chain joins TRBV6-6 and TRBJ1-4, with D possibly TRBD1 on 6 matching bases. The ends were cut back, 5 bases at V and 2 bases at J, with 12 bases in the middle. CDR3 length equals 15 residues. The germline gives CDR1 MNHNY, CDR2 SVGAGI (reference sequence). In DNA form, the CDR3 reads TGTGCCAGCAGTGACAACAGGGTTACTAATGAAAAACTGTTTTTT. It is translated as CASSDNRVTNEKLFF.

The chain joins TRBV6-5 to TRBJ1-4, with a tentative D call TRBD1 (5 bases). The length of the CDR3 is 14 residues. Germline CDR1 reads MNHEY; CDR2 reads SVGAGI. The V and J ends lost 3 bases and 4 bases respectively, with 9 bases between them. The CDR3 region is CASSYRGNNEKLFF. CDR3 nucleotide sequence: TGTGCCAGCAGTTATCGGGGGAATAATGAAAAACTGTTTTTT.

The chain carries TRBV9 and TRBJ2-3; D might be TRBD2 (6 bases). Looked up from germline, CDR1 is SGDLS and CDR2 is YYNGEE. CDR3 size: 14 residues. V lost 4 bases and J lost 8, with 17 bases in between. CDR3 loop: CASSTSGLLATQYF. The CDR3, as DNA: TGTGCCAGCAGCACTTCGGGACTGCTCGCTACGCAGTATTTT. Full variable domain (outside the CDR3, taken from reference TRBV9 and TRBJ2-3): DSGVTQTPKHLITATGQRVTLRCSPRSGDLSVYWYQQSLDQGLQFLIQYYNGEERAKGNILERFSAQQFPDLHSELNLSSLELGDSALYFCASSTSGLLATQYFGPGTRLTVL.

This chain connects TRBV11-2 to TRBJ1-4, with a weak D call TRBD1 (5 bases). This CDR3 is 17 amino acids long. With 1 base removed from V and 2 bases from J, the gap between germline ends came to 14 bases. Germline CDR1 SGHAT, CDR2 FQNNGV. This CDR3 reads CASSLGLGLRTNEKLFF. CDR3 in DNA: TGTGCCAGCAGCTTAGGGCTGGGGCTGAGGACTAATGAAAAACTGTTTTTT.

This rearrangement joins TRBV9 to TRBJ2-2; 16 bases map to TRBD2. With V trimmed by 5 bases and J by 1 base, 5 bases remained unmatched. This CDR3 contains 18 residues. Germline CDR1 reads SGDLS; CDR2 reads YYNGEE. The CDR3 nucleotides are TGTGCCAGCAGTCCCGGGACTAGCGGGAGGGGGAACACCGGGGAGCTGTTTTTT. Its translation is CASSPGTSGRGNTGELFF.

The chain joins TRBV7-9 to TRBJ1-6; D gene unclear. With 5 bases removed from V and 7 bases from J, the gap between germline ends came to 9 bases. This CDR3 contains 13 residues. CDR1 SEHNR and CDR2 FQNEAQ come from the germline V gene (reference sequence). For the CDR3, the DNA is TGTGCCAGCAGCCGCGAGGGAAATTCACCCCTCCACTTT. It is translated as CASSREGNSPLHF.

The chain links TRBV6-5 to TRBJ1-2; TRBD1 is a possible D gene (5 bases). V shed 2 bases and J shed 8 bases, with 18 bases lying between them. This CDR3 contains 15 residues. Germline V gene lookup returns CDR1 MNHEY and CDR2 SVGAGI. The CDR3 coding sequence is TGTGCCAGCAGTTACGTCGGGAGCCGCGGGGGGGGCTACACCTTC. Translating it yields CASSYVGSRGGGYTF.

The chain is built from TRBV4-1 and TRBJ1-1; D is perhaps TRBD1 (6 bases). V lost 3 bases, J lost 6 bases, and 11 bases lay in between. Germline lookup yields CDR1 MGHRA and CDR2 YSYEKL. The CDR3 covers 13 residues. This chain's CDR3 is CASSHTGMPEAFF. Written as DNA, the CDR3 is TGCGCCAGCAGCCATACAGGGATGCCTGAAGCTTTCTTT.

The chain employs TRBV19 and TRBJ2-1, with TRBD2 identical over 12 bases. Germline loops: CDR1 LNHDA, CDR2 SQIVND (reference sequence). V shed 0 bases and J 3 bases; nucleotides not matched to a gene: 9. This CDR3 region has 19 residues. Here the CDR3 DNA reads TGTGCCAGTAGTATAGATGGACTAGCGGGACTCTCGAGCTACAATGAGCAGTTCTTC. Encoded protein: CASSIDGLAGLSSYNEQFF.

V and J are TRBV5-1 and TRBJ2-7; 7 nucleotides agree with TRBD1. V gave up 5 bases and J gave up 3 bases; unmatched junction bases: 5. Germline V gives CDR1 SGHRS, CDR2 YFSETQ. The CDR3 loop spans 13 amino acids. CDR3 sequence reads: CASRLRDSYEQYF. Written as DNA, the CDR3 is TGCGCCAGCAGGCTAAGGGACAGCTACGAGCAGTACTTC.

The chain joins TRBV4-1 to TRBJ2-4, with D hard to call. Germline V gives CDR1 MGHRA, CDR2 YSYEKL. CDR3 length: 14 amino acids. Trimming stripped 4 bases from V and 3 bases from J, with 10 bases between. The CDR3 loop reads CASSRPPNKNIQYF. DNA of the CDR3: TGCGCCAGCAGCCGGCCACCGAACAAAAACATTCAGTACTTC.